This note documents a single T cell receptor beta chain sequence. As yet, its antigen is unknown. 5'RACE template switching generated TCR cDNA, adding a universal primer site and UMIs. TCRdb fed the 5' RACE reads into MiXCR, producing one record per CDR3 protein. The table lists 300,000 to 400,000 distinct CDR3 sequences, around an eighth of them singletons. This sample is part of a study of T cells after yellow fever vaccination. Background on the study: The SMART-Seq v4 Ultra Low Input method served to prepare the low-cell-number fractions.

Overall study results and limits: Abundant clonotypes from the bulk population could contaminate FACS-sorted repertoires. In post-booster samples, most primary-vaccination clones reappeared (approximately 97% CD4, nearly 90% CD8).

Trimming took 5 bases from V and 2 from J, leaving 11 bases between them. CDR1 SEHNR and CDR2 FQNEAQ come from the germline V gene (reference sequence). This CDR3 is built from 14 residues. Sequences were derived from CD4+ T cells sorted from PBMCs, sampled 15 days after the yellow fever booster vaccination. The sequence was collected from a man younger than 35 who received the YFV17D yellow fever vaccine. This chain uses TRBV7-9 with TRBJ2-3; no firm D call. The CDR3 sequence: CASSPGFSTDTQYF. CDR3 nucleotides: TGTGCCAGCAGCCCCGGGTTTTCCACAGATACGCAGTATTTT.